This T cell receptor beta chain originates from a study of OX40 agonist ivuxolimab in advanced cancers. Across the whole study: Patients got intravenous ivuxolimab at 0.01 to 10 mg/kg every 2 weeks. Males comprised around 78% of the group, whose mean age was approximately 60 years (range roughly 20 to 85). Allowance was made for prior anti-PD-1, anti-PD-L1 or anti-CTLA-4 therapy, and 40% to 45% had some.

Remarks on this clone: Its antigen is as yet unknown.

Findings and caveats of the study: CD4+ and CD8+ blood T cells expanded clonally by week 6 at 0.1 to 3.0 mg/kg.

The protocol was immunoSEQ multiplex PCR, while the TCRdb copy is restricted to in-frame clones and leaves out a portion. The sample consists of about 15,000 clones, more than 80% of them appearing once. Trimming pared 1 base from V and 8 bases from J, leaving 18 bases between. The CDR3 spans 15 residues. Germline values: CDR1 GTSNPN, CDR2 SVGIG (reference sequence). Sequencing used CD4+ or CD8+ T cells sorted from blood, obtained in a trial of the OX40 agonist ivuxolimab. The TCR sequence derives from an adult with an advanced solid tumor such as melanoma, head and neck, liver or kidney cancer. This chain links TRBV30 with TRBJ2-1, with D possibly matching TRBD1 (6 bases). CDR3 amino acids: CAWSGGGTVVHEQFF. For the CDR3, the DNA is TGTGCCTGGAGTGGAGGGGGAACAGTCGTCCATGAGCAGTTCTTC.